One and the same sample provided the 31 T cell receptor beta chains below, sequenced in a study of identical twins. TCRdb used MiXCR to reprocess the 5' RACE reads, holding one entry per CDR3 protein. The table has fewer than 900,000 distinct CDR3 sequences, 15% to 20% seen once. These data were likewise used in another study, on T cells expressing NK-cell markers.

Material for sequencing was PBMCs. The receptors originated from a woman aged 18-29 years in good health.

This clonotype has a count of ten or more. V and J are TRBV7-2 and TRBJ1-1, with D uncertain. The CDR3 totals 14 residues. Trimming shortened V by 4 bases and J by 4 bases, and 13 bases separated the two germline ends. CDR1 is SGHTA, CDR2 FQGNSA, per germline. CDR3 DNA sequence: TGTGCCAGCAGCTCAAAAGACGACCCCACTGAAGCTTTCTTT. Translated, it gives CASSSKDDPTEAFF.

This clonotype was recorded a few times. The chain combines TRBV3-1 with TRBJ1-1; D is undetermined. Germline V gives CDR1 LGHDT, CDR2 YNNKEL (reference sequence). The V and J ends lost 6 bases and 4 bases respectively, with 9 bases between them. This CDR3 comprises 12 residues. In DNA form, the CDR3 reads TGTGCCAGCAGGGACGAGGGCACTGAAGCTTTCTTT. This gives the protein CASRDEGTEAFF.

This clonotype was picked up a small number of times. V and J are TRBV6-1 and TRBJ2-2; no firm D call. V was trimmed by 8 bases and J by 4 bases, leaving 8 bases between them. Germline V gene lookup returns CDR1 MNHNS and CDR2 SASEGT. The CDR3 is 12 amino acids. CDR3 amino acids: CASFKGTGELFF. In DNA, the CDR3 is TGTGCCAGCTTCAAGGGCACCGGGGAGCTGTTTTTT.

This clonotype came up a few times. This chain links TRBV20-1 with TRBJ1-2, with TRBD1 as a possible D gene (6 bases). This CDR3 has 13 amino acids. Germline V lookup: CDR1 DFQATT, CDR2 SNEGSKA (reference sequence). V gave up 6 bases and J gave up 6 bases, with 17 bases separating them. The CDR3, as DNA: TGCAGTGCACCCGTCACAGGGAGGGATGGCTACACCTTC. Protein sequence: CSAPVTGRDGYTF.

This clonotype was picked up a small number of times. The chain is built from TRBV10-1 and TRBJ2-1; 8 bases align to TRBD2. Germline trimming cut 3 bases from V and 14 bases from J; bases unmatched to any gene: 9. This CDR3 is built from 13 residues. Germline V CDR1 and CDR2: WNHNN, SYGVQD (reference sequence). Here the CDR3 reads CASSEVAGGRKFF. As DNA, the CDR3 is TGCGCCAGCAGTGAAGTGGCGGGGGGAAGGAAGTTCTTC.

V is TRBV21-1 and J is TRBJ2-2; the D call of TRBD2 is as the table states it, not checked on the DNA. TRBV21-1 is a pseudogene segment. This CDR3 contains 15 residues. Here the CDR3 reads CASTTGGLNTGELFF. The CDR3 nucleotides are TGTGCCAGCACCACGGGGGGACTGAACACCGGGGAGCTGTTTTTT.

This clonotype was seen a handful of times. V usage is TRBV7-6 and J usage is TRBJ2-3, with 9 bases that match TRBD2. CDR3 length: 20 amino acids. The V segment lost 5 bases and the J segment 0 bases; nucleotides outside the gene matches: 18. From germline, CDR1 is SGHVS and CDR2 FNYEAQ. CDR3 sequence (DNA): TGTGCCAGCAGCGCATCCTACGGGGGACTAGCCATAGGTAGCACAGATACGCAGTATTTT. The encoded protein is CASSASYGGLAIGSTDTQYF.

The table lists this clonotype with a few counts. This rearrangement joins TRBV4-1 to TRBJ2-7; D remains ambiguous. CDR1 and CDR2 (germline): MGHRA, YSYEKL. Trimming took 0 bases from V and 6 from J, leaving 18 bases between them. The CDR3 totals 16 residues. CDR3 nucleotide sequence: TGCGCCAGCAGCCAAGATACGTCGAGATCGGGCGTCGAGCAGTACTTC. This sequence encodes CASSQDTSRSGVEQYF.

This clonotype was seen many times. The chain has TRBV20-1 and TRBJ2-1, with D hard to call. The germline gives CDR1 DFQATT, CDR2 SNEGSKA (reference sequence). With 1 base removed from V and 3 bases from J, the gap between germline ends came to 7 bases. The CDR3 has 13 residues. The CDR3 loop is CSARGPGYNEQFF. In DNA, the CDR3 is TGCAGTGCTAGAGGTCCAGGCTACAATGAGCAGTTCTTC.

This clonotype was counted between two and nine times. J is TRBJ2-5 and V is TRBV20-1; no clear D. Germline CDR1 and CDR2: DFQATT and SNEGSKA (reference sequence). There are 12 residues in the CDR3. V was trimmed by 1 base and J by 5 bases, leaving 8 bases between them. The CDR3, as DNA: TGCAGTGCTAGAGTGGCGCGGGAGACCCAGTACTTC. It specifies CSARVARETQYF.

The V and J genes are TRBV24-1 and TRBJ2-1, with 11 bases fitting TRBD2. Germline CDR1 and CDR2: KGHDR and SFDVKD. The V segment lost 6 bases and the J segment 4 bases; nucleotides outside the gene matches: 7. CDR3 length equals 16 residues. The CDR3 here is CATSLSGTSGYNEQFF. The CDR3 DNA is TGTGCCACCAGTCTATCCGGGACTAGCGGATACAATGAGCAGTTCTTC.

CDR3 DNA: TGTGCCAGCAGTTGGGTCAGGGACTATGGCTACACCTTC. This translates into CASSWVRDYGYTF. The chain joins TRBV6-5 to TRBJ1-2; the D gene is possibly TRBD1 (5 bases). Germline-derived CDR1 and CDR2 are MNHEY and SVGAGI. Between the trimmed V and J ends, which lost 4 bases and 3 bases, there was a span of 9 bases. This CDR3 has 13 amino acids.

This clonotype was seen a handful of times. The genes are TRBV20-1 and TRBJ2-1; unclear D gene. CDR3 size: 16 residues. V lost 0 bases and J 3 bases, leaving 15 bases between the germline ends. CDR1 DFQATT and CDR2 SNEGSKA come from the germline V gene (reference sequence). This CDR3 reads CSARDIYRTVYNEQFF. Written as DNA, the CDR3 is TGCAGTGCTAGAGATATCTACCGGACGGTCTACAATGAGCAGTTCTTC.

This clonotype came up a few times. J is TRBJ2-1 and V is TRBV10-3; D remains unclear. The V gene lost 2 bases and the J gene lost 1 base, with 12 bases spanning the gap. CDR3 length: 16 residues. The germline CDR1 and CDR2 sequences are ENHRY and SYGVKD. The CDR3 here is CAISEHQARSYNEQFF. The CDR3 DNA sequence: TGTGCCATCAGTGAGCACCAGGCGCGATCCTACAATGAGCAGTTCTTC.

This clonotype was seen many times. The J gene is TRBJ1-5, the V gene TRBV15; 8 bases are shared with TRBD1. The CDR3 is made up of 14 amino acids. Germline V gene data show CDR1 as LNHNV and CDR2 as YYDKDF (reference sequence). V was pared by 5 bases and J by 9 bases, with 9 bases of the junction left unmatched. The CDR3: CATSSDREEWPQHF. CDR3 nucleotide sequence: TGTGCCACCAGCTCGGACAGGGAAGAATGGCCCCAGCATTTT. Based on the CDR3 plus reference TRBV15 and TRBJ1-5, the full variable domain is DAMVIQNPRYQVTQFGKPVTLSCSQTLNHNVMYWYQQKSSQAPKLLFHYYDKDFNNEADTPDNFQSRRPNTSFCFLDIRSPGLGDTAMYLCATSSDREEWPQHFGDGTRLSIL.

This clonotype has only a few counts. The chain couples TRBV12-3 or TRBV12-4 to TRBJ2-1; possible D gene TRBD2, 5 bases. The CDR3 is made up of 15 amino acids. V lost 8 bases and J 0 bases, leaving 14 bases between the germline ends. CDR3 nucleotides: TGTGCCAGCCGGAATGCGGGCAACTCCTACAATGAGCAGTTCTTC. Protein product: CASRNAGNSYNEQFF.

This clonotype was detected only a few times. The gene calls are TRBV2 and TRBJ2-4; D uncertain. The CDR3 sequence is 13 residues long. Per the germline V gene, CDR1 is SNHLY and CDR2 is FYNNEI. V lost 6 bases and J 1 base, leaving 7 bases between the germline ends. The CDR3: CASSTWAKNIQYF. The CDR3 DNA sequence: TGTGCCAGCAGCACCTGGGCCAAAAACATTCAGTACTTC.

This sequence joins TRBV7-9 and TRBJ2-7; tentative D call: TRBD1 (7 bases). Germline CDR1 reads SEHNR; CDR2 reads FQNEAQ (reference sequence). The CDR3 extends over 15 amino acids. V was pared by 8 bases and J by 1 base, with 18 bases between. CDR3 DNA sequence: TGTGCCAGCCGAGGGGGGACAGAGTTTTCCTACGAGCAGTACTTC. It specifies CASRGGTEFSYEQYF.

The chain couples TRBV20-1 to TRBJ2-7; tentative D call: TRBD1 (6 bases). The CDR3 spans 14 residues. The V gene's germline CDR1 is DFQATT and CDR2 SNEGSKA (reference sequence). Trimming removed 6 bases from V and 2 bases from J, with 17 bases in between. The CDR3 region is CSANRAGVTYEQYF. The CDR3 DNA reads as TGCAGTGCCAACAGGGCCGGAGTGACCTACGAGCAGTACTTC.

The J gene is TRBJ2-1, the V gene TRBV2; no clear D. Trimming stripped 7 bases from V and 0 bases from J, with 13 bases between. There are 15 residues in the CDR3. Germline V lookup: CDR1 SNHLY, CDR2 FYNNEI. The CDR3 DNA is TGTGCCAGCACCACACAAGGGATCTCCTACAATGAGCAGTTCTTC. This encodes CASTTQGISYNEQFF. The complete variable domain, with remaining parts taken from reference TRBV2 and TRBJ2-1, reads EPEVTQTPSHQVTQMGQEVILRCVPISNHLYFYWYRQILGQKVEFLVSFYNNEISEKSEIFDDQFSVERPDGSNFTLKIRSTKLEDSAMYFCASTTQGISYNEQFFGPGTRLTVL.

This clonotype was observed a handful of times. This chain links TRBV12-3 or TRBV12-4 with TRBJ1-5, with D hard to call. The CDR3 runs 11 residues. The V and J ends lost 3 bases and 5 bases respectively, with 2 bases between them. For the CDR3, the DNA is TGTGCCAGCAGTTTTGATCAGCCCCAGCATTTT. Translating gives CASSFDQPQHF.

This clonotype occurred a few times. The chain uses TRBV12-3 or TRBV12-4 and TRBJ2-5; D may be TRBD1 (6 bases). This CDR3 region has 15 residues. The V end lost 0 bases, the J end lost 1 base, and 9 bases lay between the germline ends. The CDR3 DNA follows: TGTGCCAGCAGTTTAGCGGGGGACACCCAAGAGACCCAGTACTTC. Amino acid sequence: CASSLAGDTQETQYF.

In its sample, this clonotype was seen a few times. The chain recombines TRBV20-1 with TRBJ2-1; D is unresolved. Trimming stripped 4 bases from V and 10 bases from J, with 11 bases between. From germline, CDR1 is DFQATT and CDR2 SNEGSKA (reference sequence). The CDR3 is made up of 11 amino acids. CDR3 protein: CSATLAREQFF. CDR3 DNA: TGCAGTGCTACTTTAGCCCGGGAGCAGTTCTTC.

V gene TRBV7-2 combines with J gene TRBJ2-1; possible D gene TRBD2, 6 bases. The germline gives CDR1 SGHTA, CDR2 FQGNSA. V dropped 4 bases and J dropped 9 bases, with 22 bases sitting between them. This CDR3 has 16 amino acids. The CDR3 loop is CASSSAPSGQVTEQFF. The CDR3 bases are TGTGCCAGCAGCTCAGCCCCCAGCGGGCAGGTTACTGAGCAGTTCTTC.

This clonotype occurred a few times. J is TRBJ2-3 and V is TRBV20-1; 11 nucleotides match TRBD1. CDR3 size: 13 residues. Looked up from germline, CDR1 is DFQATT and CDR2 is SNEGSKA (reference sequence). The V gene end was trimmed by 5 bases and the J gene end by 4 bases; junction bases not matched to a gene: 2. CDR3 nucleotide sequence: TGCAGTGCTCCGGGACAGGGGGCAGATACGCAGTATTTT. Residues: CSAPGQGADTQYF.

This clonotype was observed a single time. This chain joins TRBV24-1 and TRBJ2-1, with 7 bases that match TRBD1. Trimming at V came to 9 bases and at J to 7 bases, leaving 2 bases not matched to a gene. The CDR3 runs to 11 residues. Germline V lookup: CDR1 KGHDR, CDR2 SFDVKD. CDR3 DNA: TGTGCCACCGGCAGGGGGAATGAGCAGTTCTTC. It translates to CATGRGNEQFF.

DNA of the CDR3: TGTGCCAGCAGCGTACGGGGGTTCAATGAGCAGTTCTTC. Amino acids: CASSVRGFNEQFF. V gene TRBV9 combines with J gene TRBJ2-1, with TRBD2 as a possible D gene (6 bases). The germline V gene encodes CDR1 SGDLS and CDR2 YYNGEE. Deletions cut 1 base from V and 6 bases from J, with 8 bases between. The CDR3 loop spans 13 amino acids.

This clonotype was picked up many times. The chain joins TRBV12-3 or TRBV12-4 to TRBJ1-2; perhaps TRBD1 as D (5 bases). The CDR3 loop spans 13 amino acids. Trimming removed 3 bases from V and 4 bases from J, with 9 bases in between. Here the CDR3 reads CASSLGGIYGYTF. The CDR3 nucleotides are TGTGCCAGCAGTTTGGGGGGGATCTATGGCTACACCTTC.

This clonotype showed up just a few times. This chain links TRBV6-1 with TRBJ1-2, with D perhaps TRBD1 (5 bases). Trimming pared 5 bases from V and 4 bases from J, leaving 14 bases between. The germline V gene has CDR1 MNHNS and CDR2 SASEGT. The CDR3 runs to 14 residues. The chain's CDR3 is CASSRTDRVYGYTF. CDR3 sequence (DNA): TGTGCCAGCAGTAGGACCGACAGAGTCTATGGCTACACCTTC.

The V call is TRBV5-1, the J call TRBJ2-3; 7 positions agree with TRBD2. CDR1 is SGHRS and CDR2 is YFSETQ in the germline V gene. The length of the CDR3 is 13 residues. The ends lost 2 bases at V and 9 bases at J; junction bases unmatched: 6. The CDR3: CASSLETSRTQYF. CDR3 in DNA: TGCGCCAGCAGCTTAGAGACTAGCAGGACGCAGTATTTT.

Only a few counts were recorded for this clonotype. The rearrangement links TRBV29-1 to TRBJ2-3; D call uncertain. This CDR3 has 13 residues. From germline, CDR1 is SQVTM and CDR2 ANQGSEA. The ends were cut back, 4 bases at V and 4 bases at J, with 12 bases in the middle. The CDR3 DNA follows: TGCAGCGTTGTAAGGCTAGAGGCAGATACGCAGTATTTT. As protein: CSVVRLEADTQYF.